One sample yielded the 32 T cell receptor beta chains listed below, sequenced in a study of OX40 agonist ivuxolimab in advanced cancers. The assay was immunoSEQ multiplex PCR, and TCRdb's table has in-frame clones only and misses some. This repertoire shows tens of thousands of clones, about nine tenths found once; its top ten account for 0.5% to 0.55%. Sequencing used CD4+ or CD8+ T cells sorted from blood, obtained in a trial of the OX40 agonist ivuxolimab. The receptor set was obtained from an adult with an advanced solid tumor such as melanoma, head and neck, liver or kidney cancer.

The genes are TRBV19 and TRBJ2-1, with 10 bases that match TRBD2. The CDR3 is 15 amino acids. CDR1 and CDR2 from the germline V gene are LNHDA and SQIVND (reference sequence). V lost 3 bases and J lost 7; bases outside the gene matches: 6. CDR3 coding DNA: TGTGCCAGTAGTATGACACTAGCGGGAACGAATGAGCAGTTCTTC. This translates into CASSMTLAGTNEQFF. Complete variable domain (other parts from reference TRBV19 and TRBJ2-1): DGGITQSPKYLFRKEGQNVTLSCEQNLNHDAMYWYRQDPGQGLRLIYYSQIVNDFQKGDIAEGYSVSREKKESFPLTVTSAQKNPTAFYLCASSMTLAGTNEQFFGPGTRLTVL.

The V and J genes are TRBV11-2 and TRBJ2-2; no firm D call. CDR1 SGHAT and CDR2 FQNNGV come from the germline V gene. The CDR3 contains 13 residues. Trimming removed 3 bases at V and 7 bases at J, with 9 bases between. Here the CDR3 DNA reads TGTGCCAGCAGCTTTTATAATGACGGGGAGCTGTTTTTT. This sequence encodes CASSFYNDGELFF.

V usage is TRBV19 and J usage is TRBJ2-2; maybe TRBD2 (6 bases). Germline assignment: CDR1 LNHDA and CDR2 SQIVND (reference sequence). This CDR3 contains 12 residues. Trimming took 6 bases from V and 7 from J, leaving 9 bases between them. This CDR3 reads CASSWRDGELFF. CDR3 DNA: TGTGCCAGTAGCTGGAGGGACGGGGAGCTGTTTTTT.

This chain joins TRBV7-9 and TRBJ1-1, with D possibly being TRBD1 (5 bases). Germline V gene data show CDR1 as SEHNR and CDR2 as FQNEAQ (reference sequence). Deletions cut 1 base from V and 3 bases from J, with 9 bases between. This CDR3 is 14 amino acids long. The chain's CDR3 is CASSLVWGDTEAFF. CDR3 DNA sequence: TGTGCCAGCAGCTTAGTCTGGGGGGACACTGAAGCTTTCTTT. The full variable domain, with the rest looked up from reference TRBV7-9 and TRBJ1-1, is DTGVSQNPRHKITKRGQNVTFRCDPISEHNRLYWYRQTLGQGPEFLTYFQNEAQLEKSRLLSDRFSAERPKGSFSTLEIQRTEQGDSAMYLCASSLVWGDTEAFFGQGTRLTVV.

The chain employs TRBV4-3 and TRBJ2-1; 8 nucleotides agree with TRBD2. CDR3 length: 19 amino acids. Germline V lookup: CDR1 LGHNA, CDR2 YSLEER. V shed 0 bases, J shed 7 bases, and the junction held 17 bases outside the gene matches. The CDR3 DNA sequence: TGCGCCAGCAGCCAAGATCGAACGAACCCCGGGACTAGACGAAATGAGCAGTTCTTC. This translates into CASSQDRTNPGTRRNEQFF.

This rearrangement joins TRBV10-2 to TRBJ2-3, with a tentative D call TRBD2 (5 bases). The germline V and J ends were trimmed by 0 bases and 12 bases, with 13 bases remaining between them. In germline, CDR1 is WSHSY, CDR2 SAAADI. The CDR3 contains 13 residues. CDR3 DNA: TGCGCCAGCAGTGAGTCCGGACTTCCCAGCCAGTATTTT. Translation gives CASSESGLPSQYF.

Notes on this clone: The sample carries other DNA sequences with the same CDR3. The CDR3: CASSMGLASEQYF. In nucleotides, the CDR3 is TGTGCCAGCAGCATGGGACTAGCAAGCGAGCAGTACTTC. The V and J genes are TRBV7-6 and TRBJ2-7; 9 bases match TRBD2. Germline-derived CDR1 and CDR2 are SGHVS and FNYEAQ. This CDR3 has 13 residues. The J segment lost 6 bases and the V segment lost 5 bases, leaving 5 bases of the junction unmatched. Together with reference TRBV7-6 and TRBJ2-7, the CDR3 gives the full variable domain: GAGVSQSPRYKVTKRGQDVALRCDPISGHVSLYWYRQALGQGPEFLTYFNYEAQQDKSGLPNDRFSAERPEGSISTLTIQRTEQRDSAMYRCASSMGLASEQYFGPGTRLTVT.

In DNA, the CDR3 is TGCGCCAGCAGCCAAGATGTCAGGGCCTACGAGCAGTACTTC. Translation: CASSQDVRAYEQYF. The chain couples TRBV4-3 to TRBJ2-7, with D perhaps matching TRBD1 (5 bases). Germline V gene data show CDR1 as LGHNA and CDR2 as YSLEER. This CDR3 contains 14 residues. V lost 0 bases to trimming and J lost 2 bases, with 8 bases between them.

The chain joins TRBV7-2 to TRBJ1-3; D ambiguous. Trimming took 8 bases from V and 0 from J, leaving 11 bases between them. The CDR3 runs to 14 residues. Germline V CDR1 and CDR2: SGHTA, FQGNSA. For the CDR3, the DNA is TGTGCCAGCCGAGGGCAGCCCTCTGGAAACACCATATATTTT. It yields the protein CASRGQPSGNTIYF.

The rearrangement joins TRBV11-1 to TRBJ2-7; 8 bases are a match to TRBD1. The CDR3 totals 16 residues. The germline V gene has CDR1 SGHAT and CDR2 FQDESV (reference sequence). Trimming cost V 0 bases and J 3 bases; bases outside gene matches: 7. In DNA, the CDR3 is TGTGCCAGCAGCTTAGCGGCGGTGACAGGGGTCTACGAGCAGTACTTC. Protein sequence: CASSLAAVTGVYEQYF.

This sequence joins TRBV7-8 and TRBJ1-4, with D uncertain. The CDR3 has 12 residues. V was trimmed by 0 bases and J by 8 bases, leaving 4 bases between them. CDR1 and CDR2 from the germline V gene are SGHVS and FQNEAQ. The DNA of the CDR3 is TGTGCCAGCAGCTTAGCCTCCGAAAAACTGTTTTTT. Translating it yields CASSLASEKLFF.

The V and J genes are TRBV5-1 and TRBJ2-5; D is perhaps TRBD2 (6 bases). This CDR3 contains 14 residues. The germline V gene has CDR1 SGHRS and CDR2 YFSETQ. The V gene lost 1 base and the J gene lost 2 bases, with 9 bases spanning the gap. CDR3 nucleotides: TGCGCCAGCAGCTTGTACGCGGGGCAAGAGACCCAGTACTTC. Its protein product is CASSLYAGQETQYF.

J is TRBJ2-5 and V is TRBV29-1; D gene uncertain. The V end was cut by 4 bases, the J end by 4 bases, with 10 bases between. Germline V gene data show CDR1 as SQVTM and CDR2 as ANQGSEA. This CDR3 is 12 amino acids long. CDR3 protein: CSVAPRVETQYF. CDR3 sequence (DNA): TGCAGCGTTGCCCCCCGCGTAGAGACCCAGTACTTC. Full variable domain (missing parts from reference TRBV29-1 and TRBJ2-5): SAVISQKPSRDICQRGTSLTIQCQVDSQVTMMFWYRQQPGQSLTLIATANQGSEATYESGFVIDKFPISRPNLTFSTLTVSNMSPEDSSIYLCSVAPRVETQYFGPGTRLLVL.

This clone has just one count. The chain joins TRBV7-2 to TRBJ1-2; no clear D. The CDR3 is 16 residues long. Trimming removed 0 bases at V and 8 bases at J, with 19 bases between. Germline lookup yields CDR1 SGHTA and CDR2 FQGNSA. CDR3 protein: CASSLASGQPHSGYTF. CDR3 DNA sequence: TGTGCCAGCAGCTTAGCTTCCGGCCAGCCCCACTCGGGCTACACCTTC.

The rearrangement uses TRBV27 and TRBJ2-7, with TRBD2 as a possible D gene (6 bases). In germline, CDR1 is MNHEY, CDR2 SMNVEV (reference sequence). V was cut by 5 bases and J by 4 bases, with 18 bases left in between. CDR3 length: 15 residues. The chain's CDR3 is CASSPAGTVAYEQYF. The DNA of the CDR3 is TGTGCCAGCAGTCCGGCCGGGACTGTGGCTTACGAGCAGTACTTC.

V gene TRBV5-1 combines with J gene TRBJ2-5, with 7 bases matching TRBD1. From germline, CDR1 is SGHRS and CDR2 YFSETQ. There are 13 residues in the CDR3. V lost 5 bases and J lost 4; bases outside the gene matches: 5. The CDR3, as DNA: TGCGCCAGCAGATCGACAGGGCGAGAGACCCAGTACTTC. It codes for CASRSTGRETQYF.

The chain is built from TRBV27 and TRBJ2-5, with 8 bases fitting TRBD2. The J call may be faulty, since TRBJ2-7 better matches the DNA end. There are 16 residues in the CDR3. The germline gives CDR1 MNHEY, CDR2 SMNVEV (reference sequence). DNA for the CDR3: TGTGCCAGCAGTTTTGGGAAAGCGGGAGAAGGGTACGAGCAGTACTTC. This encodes CASSFGKAGEGYEQYF.

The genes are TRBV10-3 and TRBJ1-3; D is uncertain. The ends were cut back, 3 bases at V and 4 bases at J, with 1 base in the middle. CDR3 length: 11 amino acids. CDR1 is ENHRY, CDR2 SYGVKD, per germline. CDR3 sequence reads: CAISEGNTIYF. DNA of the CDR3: TGTGCCATCAGTGAAGGAAACACCATATATTTT.

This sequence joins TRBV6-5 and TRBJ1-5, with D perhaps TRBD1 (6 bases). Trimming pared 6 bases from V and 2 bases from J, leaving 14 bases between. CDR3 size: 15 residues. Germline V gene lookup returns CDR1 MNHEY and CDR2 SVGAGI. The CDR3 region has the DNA TGTGCCAGCAGACCAACAGGGCGCGGCAATCAGCCCCAGCATTTT. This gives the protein CASRPTGRGNQPQHF.

Written as DNA, the CDR3 is TGTGCCAGCAGCTTAGAGGGGCGATGGAACACCATATATTTT. It translates to CASSLEGRWNTIYF. The rearrangement joins TRBV7-6 to TRBJ1-3; possibly TRBD1 for D (5 bases). CDR3 length: 14 residues. The germline CDR1 and CDR2 sequences are SGHVS and FNYEAQ. V was trimmed by 1 base and J by 7 bases, leaving 11 bases between them.

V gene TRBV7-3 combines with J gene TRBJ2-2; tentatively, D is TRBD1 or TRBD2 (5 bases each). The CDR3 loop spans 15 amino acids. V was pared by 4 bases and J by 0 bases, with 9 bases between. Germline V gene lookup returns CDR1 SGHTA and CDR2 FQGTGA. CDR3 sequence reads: CASSSGPTNTGELFF. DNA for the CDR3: TGTGCCAGCAGCTCGGGACCCACGAACACCGGGGAGCTGTTTTTT.

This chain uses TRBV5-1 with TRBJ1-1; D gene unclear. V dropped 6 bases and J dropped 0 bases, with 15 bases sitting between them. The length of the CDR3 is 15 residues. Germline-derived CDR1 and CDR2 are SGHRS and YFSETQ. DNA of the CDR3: TGCGCCAGCACCGACGGCGTTCGGATGAACACTGAAGCTTTCTTT. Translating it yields CASTDGVRMNTEAFF.

This CDR3 is CASSFWTGRFGEQYF. CDR3 in DNA: TGTGCCAGCAGCTTTTGGACAGGGAGGTTCGGTGAGCAGTACTTC. The chain employs TRBV11-2 and TRBJ2-7; 8 bases fit TRBD1. V shed 3 bases, J shed 7 bases, and the junction held 11 bases outside the gene matches. This CDR3 is 15 amino acids long. The germline V gene encodes CDR1 SGHAT and CDR2 FQNNGV.

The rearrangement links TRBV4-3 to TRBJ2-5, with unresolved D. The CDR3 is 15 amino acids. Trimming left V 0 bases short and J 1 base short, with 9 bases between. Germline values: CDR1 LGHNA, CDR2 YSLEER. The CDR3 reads CASSQEWQTQETQYF. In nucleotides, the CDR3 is TGCGCCAGCAGCCAAGAGTGGCAGACCCAAGAGACCCAGTACTTC.

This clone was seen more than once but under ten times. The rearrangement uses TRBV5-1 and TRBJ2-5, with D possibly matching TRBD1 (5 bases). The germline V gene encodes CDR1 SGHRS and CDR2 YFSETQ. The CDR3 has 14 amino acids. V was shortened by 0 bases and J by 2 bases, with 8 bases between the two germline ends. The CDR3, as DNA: TGCGCCAGCAGCTTGGCCCCAGGGCAAGAGACCCAGTACTTC. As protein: CASSLAPGQETQYF.

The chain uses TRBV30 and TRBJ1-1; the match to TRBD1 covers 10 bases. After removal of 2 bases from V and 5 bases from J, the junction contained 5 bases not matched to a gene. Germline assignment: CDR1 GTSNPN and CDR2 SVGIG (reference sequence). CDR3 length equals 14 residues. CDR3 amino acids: CAWSQDRGKTEAFF. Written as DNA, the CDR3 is TGTGCCTGGAGTCAGGACAGGGGGAAGACTGAAGCTTTCTTT.

The CDR3 DNA sequence: TGTGCCAGTAGTAGCTCGACAGGTATTCAAGAGACCCAGTACTTC. Amino acids: CASSSSTGIQETQYF. J is TRBJ2-5 and V is TRBV19; D is possibly TRBD1 (6 bases). The CDR3 runs to 15 residues. Germline assignment: CDR1 LNHDA and CDR2 SQIVND (reference sequence). V was trimmed by 4 bases and J by 2 bases, leaving 14 bases between them.

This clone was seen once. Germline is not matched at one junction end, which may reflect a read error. The CDR3 DNA follows: TGTGCCAGCAGCCTAGCCGGGACAGGGGAAGAGACCCAGTACTTC. Protein: CASSLAGTGEETQYF. The V gene is TRBV7-2, the J gene TRBJ2-5, with TRBD1 matching over 10 bases. Germline V gene lookup returns CDR1 SGHTA and CDR2 FQGNSA. This CDR3 region has 15 residues. The full variable domain, completed using reference TRBV7-2 and TRBJ2-5, is GAGVSQSPSNKVTEKGKDVELRCDPISGHTALYWYRQSLGQGLEFLIYFQGNSAPDKSGLPSDRFSAERTGGSVSTLTIQRTQQEDSAVYLCASSLAGTGEETQYFGPGTRLLVL.

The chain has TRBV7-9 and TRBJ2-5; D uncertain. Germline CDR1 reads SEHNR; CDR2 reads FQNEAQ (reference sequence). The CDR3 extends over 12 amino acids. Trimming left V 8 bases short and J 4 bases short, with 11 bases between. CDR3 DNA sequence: TGTGCCAGCCGGAGTAGTGCAGAGACCCAGTACTTC. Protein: CASRSSAETQYF.

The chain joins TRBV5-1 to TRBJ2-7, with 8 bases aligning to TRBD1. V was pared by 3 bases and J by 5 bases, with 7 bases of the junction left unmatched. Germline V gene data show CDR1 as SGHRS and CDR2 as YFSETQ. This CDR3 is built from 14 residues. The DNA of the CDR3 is TGCGCCAGCAGCTACGGACAGGGCGGCCACGAGCAGTACTTC. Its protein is CASSYGQGGHEQYF.

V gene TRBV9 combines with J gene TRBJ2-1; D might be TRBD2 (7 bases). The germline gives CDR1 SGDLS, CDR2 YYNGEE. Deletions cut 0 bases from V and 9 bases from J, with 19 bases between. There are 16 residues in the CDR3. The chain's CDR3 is CASSVAGLAEGGEQFF. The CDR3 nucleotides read TGTGCCAGCAGCGTAGCTGGTCTAGCGGAGGGGGGTGAGCAGTTCTTC.

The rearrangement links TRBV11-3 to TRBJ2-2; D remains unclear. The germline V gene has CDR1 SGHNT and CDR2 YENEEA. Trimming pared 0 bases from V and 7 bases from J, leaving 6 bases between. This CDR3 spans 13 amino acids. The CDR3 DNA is TGTGCCAGCAGCTTAGAAGGTGGCGGGGAGCTGTTTTTT. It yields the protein CASSLEGGGELFF. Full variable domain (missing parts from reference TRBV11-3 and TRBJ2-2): EAGVVQSPRYKIIEKKQPVAFWCNPISGHNTLYWYLQNLGQGPELLIRYENEEAVDDSQLPKDRFSAERLKGVDSTLKIQPAELGDSAVYLCASSLEGGGELFFGEGSRLTVL.